This T cell receptor beta chain was observed in a study of T cell responses to AZD1222 COVID-19 vaccine. Study observations and caveats: After the peak T cell response, and only then, were repertoires sampled. At 160-218 and 743-854, vaccine-associated CD4 TCRs were dominant, and they spanned spike. Only 6 or 7 individuals given AZD1222 were seropositive at baseline. Spike-specific TCR breadth and depth rose after two AZD1222 doses.

This table comes from immunoSEQ multiplex PCR, and its TCRdb copy is limited to in-frame clones, with some not included. The sample has some 70,000 clones, 65% to 90% seen once. Trimming took 5 bases from V and 3 from J, leaving 11 bases between them. The CDR3 consists of 14 residues. The germline V gene encodes CDR1 MNHEY and CDR2 SVGEGT. Note on this clone: Its antigen is unidentified.

The receptor's source is an adult in good health. This specimen was peripheral blood, taken on day 0 of AZD1222 vaccination. The chain recombines TRBV6-2 or TRBV6-3 with TRBJ2-1; D may be TRBD2 (5 bases). The CDR3 region has the DNA TGTGCCAGCAGTAATAGCGAGGACTACAATGAGCAGTTCTTC. Protein product: CASSNSEDYNEQFF.